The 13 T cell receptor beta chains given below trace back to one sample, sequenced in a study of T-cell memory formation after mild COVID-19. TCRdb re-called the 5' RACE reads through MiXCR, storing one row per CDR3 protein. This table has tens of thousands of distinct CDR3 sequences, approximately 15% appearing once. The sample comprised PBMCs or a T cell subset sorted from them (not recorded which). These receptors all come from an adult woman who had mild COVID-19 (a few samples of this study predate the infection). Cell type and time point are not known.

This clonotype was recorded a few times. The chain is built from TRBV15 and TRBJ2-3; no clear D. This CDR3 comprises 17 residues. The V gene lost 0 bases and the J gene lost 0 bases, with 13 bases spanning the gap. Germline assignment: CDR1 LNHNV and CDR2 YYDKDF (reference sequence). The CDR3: CATSRDLATTSTDTQYF. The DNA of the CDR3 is TGTGCCACCAGCAGAGATTTGGCTACAACTAGCACAGATACGCAGTATTTT. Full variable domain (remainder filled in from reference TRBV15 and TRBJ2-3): DAMVIQNPRYQVTQFGKPVTLSCSQTLNHNVMYWYQQKSSQAPKLLFHYYDKDFNNEADTPDNFQSRRPNTSFCFLDIRSPGLGDTAMYLCATSRDLATTSTDTQYFGPGTRLTVL.

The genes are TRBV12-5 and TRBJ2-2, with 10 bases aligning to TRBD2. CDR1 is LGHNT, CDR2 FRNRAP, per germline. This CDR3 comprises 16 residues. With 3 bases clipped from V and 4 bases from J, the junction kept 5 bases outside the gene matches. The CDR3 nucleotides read TGTGCTAGTGGTTTTGGAGCGGGAGGGCGCACCGGGGAGCTGTTTTTT. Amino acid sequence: CASGFGAGGRTGELFF.

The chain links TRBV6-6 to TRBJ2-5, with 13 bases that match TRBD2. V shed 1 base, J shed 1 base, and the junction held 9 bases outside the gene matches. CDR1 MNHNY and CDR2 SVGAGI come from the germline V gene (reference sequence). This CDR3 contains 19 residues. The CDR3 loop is CASSYLQGLAGAPQETQYF. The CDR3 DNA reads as TGTGCCAGCAGTTACTTACAAGGACTAGCGGGGGCCCCCCAAGAGACCCAGTACTTC.

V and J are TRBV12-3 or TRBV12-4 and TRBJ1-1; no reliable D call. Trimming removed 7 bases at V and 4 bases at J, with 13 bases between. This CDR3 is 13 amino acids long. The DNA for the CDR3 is TGTGCCAGCATCGGAGGATGGGGCACTGAAGCTTTCTTT. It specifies CASIGGWGTEAFF.

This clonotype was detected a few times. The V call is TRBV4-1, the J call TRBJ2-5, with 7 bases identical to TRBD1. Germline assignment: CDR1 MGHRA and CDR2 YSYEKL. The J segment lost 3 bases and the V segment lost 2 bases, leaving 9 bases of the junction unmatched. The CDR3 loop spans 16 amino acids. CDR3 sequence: CASSQTSTGREETQYF. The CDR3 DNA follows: TGCGCCAGCAGCCAAACCTCGACAGGGCGCGAAGAGACCCAGTACTTC.

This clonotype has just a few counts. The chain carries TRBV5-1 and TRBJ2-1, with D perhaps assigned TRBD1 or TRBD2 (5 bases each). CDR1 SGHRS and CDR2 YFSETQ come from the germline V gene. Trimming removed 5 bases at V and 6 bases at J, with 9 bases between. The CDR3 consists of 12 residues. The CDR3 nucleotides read TGCGCCAGCAGGAGGGGAAGCAATGAGCAGTTCTTC. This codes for CASRRGSNEQFF.

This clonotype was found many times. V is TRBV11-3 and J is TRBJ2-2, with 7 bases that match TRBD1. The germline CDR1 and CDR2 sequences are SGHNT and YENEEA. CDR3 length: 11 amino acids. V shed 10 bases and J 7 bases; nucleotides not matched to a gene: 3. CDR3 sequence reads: CATQGYGELFF. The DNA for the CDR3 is TGTGCCACACAGGGGTACGGGGAGCTGTTTTTT. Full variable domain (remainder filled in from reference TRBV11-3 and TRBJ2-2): EAGVVQSPRYKIIEKKQPVAFWCNPISGHNTLYWYLQNLGQGPELLIRYENEEAVDDSQLPKDRFSAERLKGVDSTLKIQPAELGDSAVYLCATQGYGELFFGEGSRLTVL.

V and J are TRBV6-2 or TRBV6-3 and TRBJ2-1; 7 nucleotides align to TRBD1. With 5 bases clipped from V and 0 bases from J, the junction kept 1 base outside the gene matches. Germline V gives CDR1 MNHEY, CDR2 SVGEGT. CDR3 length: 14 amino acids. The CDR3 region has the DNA TGTGCCAGCAGTACAGGGGCCTCCTACAATGAGCAGTTCTTC. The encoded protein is CASSTGASYNEQFF.

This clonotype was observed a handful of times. CDR3 sequence (DNA): TGTGCCAGCAGCCCGGGGGGCGGGAGGGCCAGCATTCAGTACTTC. Protein sequence: CASSPGGGRASIQYF. This chain links TRBV9 with TRBJ2-4; 9 nucleotides align to TRBD2. This CDR3 has 15 amino acids. V lost 4 bases, J lost 9 bases, and 11 bases stayed unmatched. Germline loops: CDR1 SGDLS, CDR2 YYNGEE. Full variable domain (remainder filled in from reference TRBV9 and TRBJ2-4): DSGVTQTPKHLITATGQRVTLRCSPRSGDLSVYWYQQSLDQGLQFLIQYYNGEERAKGNILERFSAQQFPDLHSELNLSSLELGDSALYFCASSPGGGRASIQYFGAGTRLSVL.

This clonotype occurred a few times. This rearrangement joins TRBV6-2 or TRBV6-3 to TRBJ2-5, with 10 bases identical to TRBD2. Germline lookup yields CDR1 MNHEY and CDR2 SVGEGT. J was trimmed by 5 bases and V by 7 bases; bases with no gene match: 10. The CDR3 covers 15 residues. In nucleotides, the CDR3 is TGTGCCAGCACCCCGCTAGCGGGAGCGGGGGAGACCCAGTACTTC. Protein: CASTPLAGAGETQYF.

CDR3 sequence reads: CASSQEWRGTYEQYF. The CDR3 DNA is TGCGCCAGCAGCCAAGAATGGAGGGGTACCTACGAGCAGTACTTC. This chain uses TRBV4-3 with TRBJ2-7; TRBD2 is a possible D gene (6 bases). With 0 bases removed from V and 2 bases from J, the gap between germline ends came to 11 bases. From germline, CDR1 is LGHNA and CDR2 YSLEER. This CDR3 has 15 residues.

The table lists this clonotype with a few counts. The CDR3 loop reads CATSRLAGEWNEQFF. The CDR3 nucleotides read TGTGCCACCAGCAGACTAGCGGGAGAGTGGAATGAGCAGTTCTTC. The chain employs TRBV15 and TRBJ2-1; 10 nucleotides agree with TRBD2. Unmatched junction bases numbered 5, after V lost 2 bases and J lost 7 bases. CDR1 and CDR2 (germline): LNHNV, YYDKDF (reference sequence). The CDR3 totals 15 residues.

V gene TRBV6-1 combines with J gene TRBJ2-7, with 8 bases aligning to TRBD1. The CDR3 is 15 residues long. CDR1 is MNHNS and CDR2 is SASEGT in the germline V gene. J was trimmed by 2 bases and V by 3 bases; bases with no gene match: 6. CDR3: CASSEGTGRTYEQYF. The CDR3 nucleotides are TGTGCCAGCAGTGAGGGGACAGGTCGAACCTACGAGCAGTACTTC.